These 14 T cell receptor beta chains were sequenced from one sample in a study of T cells of healthy individuals. TCRdb re-called the 5' RACE reads through MiXCR, storing one row per CDR3 protein. This table has some 69,000 distinct CDR3 sequences, about 17% appearing once. The source of these receptors is a human donor in good health.

This clonotype appeared many times. V usage is TRBV10-3 and J usage is TRBJ1-3; weak D call: TRBD1 (6 bases). Trimming stripped 11 bases from V and 3 bases from J, with 14 bases between. CDR1 and CDR2 from the germline V gene are ENHRY and SYGVKD. This CDR3 comprises 13 residues. The CDR3 is CAPSRGFGNTIYF. The CDR3 DNA reads as TGTGCCCCGTCTAGGGGGTTTGGAAACACCATATATTTT.

This clonotype was seen at least ten times. The V call is TRBV12-3 or TRBV12-4, the J call TRBJ1-2; D call uncertain. The V end was cut by 1 base, the J end by 4 bases, with 4 bases between. The CDR3 loop spans 12 amino acids. Here the CDR3 DNA reads TGTGCCAGCAGTTTAGGGAGCTATGGCTACACCTTC. It is translated as CASSLGSYGYTF.

This clonotype appeared many times. This chain connects TRBV11-2 to TRBJ2-1; 9 bases are a match to TRBD2. V shed 2 bases and J 4 bases; nucleotides not matched to a gene: 6. The length of the CDR3 is 16 residues. Per germline, CDR1 SGHAT and CDR2 FQNNGV. The CDR3 DNA reads as TGTGCCAGCAGCTTATCGGGACTAGCTTTTTACAATGAGCAGTTCTTC. It codes for CASSLSGLAFYNEQFF.

This clonotype was seen repeatedly, ten times or more. The chain uses TRBV7-2 and TRBJ2-5, with D possibly TRBD2 on 6 matching bases. The V and J ends lost 5 bases and 2 bases respectively, with 18 bases between them. The germline gives CDR1 SGHTA, CDR2 FQGNSA. The CDR3 sequence is 16 residues long. The CDR3 DNA reads TGTGCCAGCAGCCCCCCGGGCGGTGGGGGGCAAGAGACCCAGTACTTC. Translation gives CASSPPGGGGQETQYF.

This clonotype was observed many times. The rearrangement links TRBV11-2 to TRBJ1-1; TRBD1 matches 8 bases. V shed 1 base and J 0 bases; nucleotides not matched to a gene: 1. The CDR3 runs to 15 residues. Germline lookup yields CDR1 SGHAT and CDR2 FQNNGV. The CDR3 reads CASSLGQGMNTEAFF. In DNA form, the CDR3 reads TGTGCCAGCAGCTTAGGACAGGGGATGAACACTGAAGCTTTCTTT.

In this sample, this clonotype turned up a few times. The J gene is TRBJ1-3, the V gene TRBV20-1; TRBD1 matches at 8 bases. V trimming: 3 bases; J trimming: 0 bases; junction bases outside the gene matches: 4. CDR1 is DFQATT and CDR2 is SNEGSKA in the germline V gene (reference sequence). This CDR3 region has 15 residues. CDR3 nucleotide sequence: TGCAGTGCTAGGGGACAGGTGTCCTCTGGAAACACCATATATTTT. It encodes CSARGQVSSGNTIYF.

In this sample, this clonotype turned up many times. J is TRBJ2-4 and V is TRBV14; D remains unclear. Trimming removed 4 bases at V and 2 bases at J, with 15 bases between. This CDR3 comprises 16 residues. Looked up from germline, CDR1 is SGHDN and CDR2 is FVKESK. In DNA, the CDR3 is TGTGCCAGCAGCCCGAAGTCCGTAGCCTCCAAAAACATTCAGTACTTC. It codes for CASSPKSVASKNIQYF.

The rearrangement uses TRBV28 and TRBJ2-7; unclear D gene. The germline V gene encodes CDR1 MDHEN and CDR2 SYDVKM. The CDR3 runs 13 residues. Between the trimmed V and J ends, which lost 10 bases and 2 bases, there was a span of 15 bases. The CDR3 nucleotides are TGTGCCATCGGGCCGCCCCGACCCTACGAGCAGTACTTC. Translated, it gives CAIGPPRPYEQYF.

This clonotype came up many times. V usage is TRBV6-6 and J usage is TRBJ2-6; 12 positions match TRBD1. Germline lookup yields CDR1 MNHNY and CDR2 SVGAGI (reference sequence). V shed 2 bases, J shed 4 bases, and the junction held 6 bases outside the gene matches. The CDR3 sequence is 18 residues long. The CDR3 bases are TGTGCCAGCAGTTACCGGGGACAGGGGGCTTACGGGGCCAACGTCCTGACTTTC. Encoded protein: CASSYRGQGAYGANVLTF.

There are many counts of this clonotype. The V gene is TRBV4-2, the J gene TRBJ2-7, with 7 bases that match TRBD2. J was trimmed by 1 base and V by 0 bases; bases with no gene match: 6. The CDR3 covers 16 residues. Per the germline V gene, CDR1 is LGHNA and CDR2 is YNFKEQ. DNA of the CDR3: TGTGCCAGCAGCCAAGATCCGGGACTACCTTCCTACGAGCAGTACTTC. Encoded protein: CASSQDPGLPSYEQYF.

V and J are TRBV6-6 and TRBJ2-3; no clear D. Germline V CDR1 and CDR2: MNHNY, SVGAGI (reference sequence). The CDR3 totals 11 residues. Deletions cut 4 bases from V and 6 bases from J, with 5 bases between. The CDR3 DNA follows: TGTGCCAGCAGTTCCGGGGATACGCAGTATTTT. Protein sequence: CASSSGDTQYF.

V usage is TRBV20-1 and J usage is TRBJ2-2, with 13 bases identical to TRBD2. The ends lost 4 bases at V and 4 bases at J; junction bases unmatched: 6. The CDR3 runs to 16 residues. Germline V gene sequence: CDR1 DFQATT, CDR2 SNEGSKA (reference sequence). CDR3 nucleotide sequence: TGCAGTGCTACCACTAGCGGGGGGGCAAGCACCGGGGAGCTGTTTTTT. Protein product: CSATTSGGASTGELFF.

The chain combines TRBV5-4 with TRBJ2-1; D possibly corresponds to TRBD1 (5 bases). Trimming removed 4 bases from V and 2 bases from J, with 10 bases in between. The CDR3 runs 14 residues. Germline loops: CDR1 SGHNT, CDR2 YYREEE (reference sequence). In nucleotides, the CDR3 is TGTGCCAGCAGCCCACCAGGGACCTACAATGAGCAGTTCTTC. Amino acids: CASSPPGTYNEQFF.

This clonotype came up many times. The chain has TRBV7-9 and TRBJ1-4; 7 nucleotides line up with TRBD1. The CDR3 covers 15 residues. Germline CDR1 reads SEHNR; CDR2 reads FQNEAQ (reference sequence). With V trimmed by 5 bases and J by 5 bases, 8 bases remained unmatched. The CDR3 DNA is TGTGCCAGCAGCCCGCCGGACAGGTTGAATGAAAAACTGTTTTTT. Protein: CASSPPDRLNEKLFF. Drawing the rest from reference TRBV7-9 and TRBJ1-4, the complete variable domain is DTGVSQNPRHKITKRGQNVTFRCDPISEHNRLYWYRQTLGQGPEFLTYFQNEAQLEKSRLLSDRFSAERPKGSFSTLEIQRTEQGDSAMYLCASSPPDRLNEKLFFGSGTQLSVL.